These 26 T cell receptor beta chains share one sample of origin, sequenced in a study of T cells in Graves' hyperthyroidism and ophthalmopathy. What was amplified from RNA transcripts were TCR beta CDR3 regions. Initially, a first-round RT-PCR of the TCR CDR3 employed the HTBI primer set. TCRdb re-called the multiplex PCR reads with MiXCR, one entry per CDR3 protein. Among roughly 420,000 distinct CDR3 sequences listed, about 13% were seen once. What was sequenced was blood. These receptors all stem from a woman aged 18-29 years with Graves' hyperthyroidism.

The chain joins TRBV19 to TRBJ2-1, with 11 nucleotides matching TRBD2. Unmatched junction bases numbered 7, after V lost 5 bases and J lost 4 bases. The germline CDR1 and CDR2 sequences are LNHDA and SQIVND (reference sequence). CDR3 size: 16 residues. The CDR3 region is CASSPLGLADYNEQFF. The DNA for the CDR3 is TGTGCCAGTAGTCCGTTGGGACTAGCGGATTACAATGAGCAGTTCTTC.

This rearrangement joins TRBV10-3 to TRBJ2-5; 9 bases match TRBD1. There are 14 residues in the CDR3. CDR1 ENHRY and CDR2 SYGVKD come from the germline V gene. After removal of 6 bases from V and 3 bases from J, the junction contained 5 bases not matched to a gene. The chain's CDR3 is CAIRPGQGEETQYF. The CDR3, as DNA: TGTGCCATCAGACCGGGACAGGGAGAAGAGACCCAGTACTTC.

At least ten counts were recorded for this clonotype. The chain has TRBV28 and TRBJ2-5, with 7 bases lining up with TRBD2. Germline loops: CDR1 MDHEN, CDR2 SYDVKM. V gave up 7 bases and J gave up 4 bases; unmatched junction bases: 6. The CDR3 is 13 residues long. The chain's CDR3 is CASTGGRLETQYF. The CDR3 DNA sequence: TGTGCCAGCACGGGCGGGAGATTAGAGACCCAGTACTTC.

This clonotype was seen a handful of times. The J gene is TRBJ2-7, the V gene TRBV4-1, with a weak D call TRBD2 (6 bases). CDR1 is MGHRA, CDR2 YSYEKL, per germline. The CDR3 is 14 residues long. V lost 4 bases, J lost 4 bases, and 14 bases lay in between. The CDR3 loop reads CASSPRTEGYEQYF. The CDR3 bases are TGCGCCAGCAGCCCCAGGACGGAGGGTTACGAGCAGTACTTC.

This clonotype was detected ten times or more. CDR3 amino acids: CASSLTLGGTNTGELFF. The DNA of the CDR3 is TGTGCCAGCAGCCTCACCCTAGGAGGGACGAACACCGGGGAGCTGTTTTTT. V usage is TRBV12-3 or TRBV12-4 and J usage is TRBJ2-2, with a possible D match to TRBD2 (6 bases). Between the trimmed V and J ends, which lost 6 bases and 0 bases, there was a span of 17 bases. CDR3 size: 17 residues.

As to this clonotype: At one boundary the junction diverges from the germline segment, which might be a read error. V usage is TRBV10-3 and J usage is TRBJ1-1; D perhaps matches TRBD1 (5 bases). The CDR3 length is 14 residues. Germline V gene sequence: CDR1 ENHRY, CDR2 SYGVKD. CDR3 region: CAIRGVEMNTEASF. CDR3 in DNA: TGTGCCATCAGGGGGGTAGAGATGAACACTGAAGCTTCCTTT.

The genes are TRBV14 and TRBJ2-2; D possibly corresponds to TRBD1 (5 bases). The CDR3 runs to 16 residues. V was shortened by 1 base and J by 5 bases, with 14 bases between the two germline ends. CDR1 and CDR2 from the germline V gene are SGHDN and FVKESK. CDR3 nucleotide sequence: TGTGCCAGCAGCCAAGTCTTCAGGGCTAGAACCGGGGAGCTGTTTTTT. Translated: CASSQVFRARTGELFF.

The chain carries TRBV4-1 and TRBJ2-3, with a weak D call TRBD2 (7 bases). V was clipped by 4 bases and J by 1 base, with 18 bases between them. This CDR3 has 17 residues. Germline-derived CDR1 and CDR2 are MGHRA and YSYEKL. Here the CDR3 reads CASSRTVVLAGTDTQYF. CDR3 coding DNA: TGCGCCAGCAGCCGGACAGTGGTTCTAGCGGGCACAGATACGCAGTATTTT.

This clonotype occurred many times. This chain's CDR3 is CASSLDRRALGEQYF. CDR3 DNA: TGTGCCAGCAGCTTAGATCGGAGGGCTTTAGGCGAGCAGTACTTC. The chain links TRBV7-2 to TRBJ2-7, with TRBD2 as a possible D gene (6 bases). CDR1 is SGHTA and CDR2 is FQGNSA in the germline V gene. Trimming pared 1 base from V and 6 bases from J, leaving 16 bases between. The CDR3 extends over 15 amino acids.

This clonotype occurred many times. The chain recombines TRBV6-1 with TRBJ2-7, with unresolved D. CDR1 and CDR2 from the germline V gene are MNHNS and SASEGT. This CDR3 contains 17 residues. V lost 5 bases, J lost 3 bases, and 23 bases lay in between. The CDR3 coding sequence is TGTGCCAGCAGTTCTGGATTCAGCGACTCAGATTACTACGAGCAGTACTTC. This gives the protein CASSSGFSDSDYYEQYF.

This clonotype was seen at least ten times. The chain links TRBV28 to TRBJ1-5; the D gene is possibly TRBD1 (6 bases). Germline CDR1 MDHEN, CDR2 SYDVKM. CDR3 length equals 16 residues. Deletions cut 2 bases from V and 10 bases from J, with 21 bases between. CDR3 sequence (DNA): TGTGCCAGCAGTTTAGTGTTTTTGGGGGCCCCTCCCCCCCAGCATTTT. Translation gives CASSLVFLGAPPPQHF.

This clonotype was seen ten or more times. V usage is TRBV7-2 and J usage is TRBJ2-7, with TRBD2 matching 7 bases. The ends lost 5 bases at V and 2 bases at J; junction bases unmatched: 6. From germline, CDR1 is SGHTA and CDR2 FQGNSA. The CDR3 is made up of 14 amino acids. The CDR3 here is CASSQSTSTYEQYF. Here the CDR3 DNA reads TGTGCCAGCAGCCAATCGACTAGCACCTACGAGCAGTACTTC. Drawing the rest from reference TRBV7-2 and TRBJ2-7, the complete variable domain is GAGVSQSPSNKVTEKGKDVELRCDPISGHTALYWYRQSLGQGLEFLIYFQGNSAPDKSGLPSDRFSAERTGGSVSTLTIQRTQQEDSAVYLCASSQSTSTYEQYFGPGTRLTVT.

This clonotype has a count of ten or more. V is TRBV2 and J is TRBJ2-7; D gene unclear. Trimming shortened V by 5 bases and J by 5 bases, and 10 bases separated the two germline ends. The CDR3 is 12 residues long. CDR1 is SNHLY, CDR2 FYNNEI, per germline. In DNA, the CDR3 is TGTGCCAGCAGTCCCCCAGTTAACGAGCAGTACTTC. Translation: CASSPPVNEQYF.

This clonotype came up many times. V and J are TRBV7-2 and TRBJ2-3; 12 bases agree with TRBD2. J was trimmed by 4 bases and V by 5 bases; bases with no gene match: 10. There are 17 residues in the CDR3. Germline values: CDR1 SGHTA, CDR2 FQGNSA. The CDR3 DNA reads TGTGCCAGCAGCGGGGCTAGCGGGAGGGCCTTTGCAGATACGCAGTATTTT. It is translated as CASSGASGRAFADTQYF. Complete variable domain (other parts from reference TRBV7-2 and TRBJ2-3): GAGVSQSPSNKVTEKGKDVELRCDPISGHTALYWYRQSLGQGLEFLIYFQGNSAPDKSGLPSDRFSAERTGGSVSTLTIQRTQQEDSAVYLCASSGASGRAFADTQYFGPGTRLTVL.

This clonotype was counted many times. The gene calls are TRBV27 and TRBJ2-7; D unclear. From germline, CDR1 is MNHEY and CDR2 SMNVEV (reference sequence). V was trimmed by 2 bases and J by 3 bases, leaving 8 bases between them. The CDR3 is 13 residues long. The chain's CDR3 is CASSLVRNYEQYF. The DNA of the CDR3 is TGTGCCAGCAGTTTAGTCAGAAACTACGAGCAGTACTTC.

This clonotype was found many times. The V gene is TRBV3-1, the J gene TRBJ1-1; 11 bases are shared with TRBD1. The CDR3 covers 15 residues. Germline values: CDR1 LGHDT, CDR2 YNNKEL (reference sequence). Trimming took 4 bases from V and 5 from J; bases not matched to a gene: 6. DNA for the CDR3: TGTGCCAGCAGCCCCCGGACAGGGGGCGCGACTGAAGCTTTCTTT. Amino acids: CASSPRTGGATEAFF.

Only a few counts were recorded for this clonotype. V gene TRBV7-2 combines with J gene TRBJ1-4, with 10 positions matching TRBD1. Losses at the gene ends were 5 bases for V and 8 bases for J; bases not matched to a gene: 8. This CDR3 has 15 amino acids. Germline CDR1 and CDR2: SGHTA and FQGNSA. The CDR3 is CASSHETGGTEKLFF. In DNA form, the CDR3 reads TGTGCCAGCAGCCATGAGACAGGGGGCACAGAAAAACTGTTTTTT.

This clonotype was detected many times. The genes are TRBV5-1 and TRBJ1-5; D uncertain. Germline CDR1 is SGHRS and CDR2 is YFSETQ. The CDR3 is 13 amino acids. The V gene lost 4 bases and the J gene lost 5 bases, with 10 bases spanning the gap. The CDR3 DNA reads TGCGCCAGCAGCCTACAGCCTGATCAGCCCCAGCATTTT. Translated, it gives CASSLQPDQPQHF.

This chain joins TRBV12-3 or TRBV12-4 and TRBJ2-1; D is unclear. The V gene lost 3 bases and the J gene lost 1 base, with 10 bases spanning the gap. The CDR3 has 15 amino acids. CDR3 DNA: TGTGCCAGCAGTTTTGAGGTCGGGTCCTACAATGAGCAGTTCTTC. Its protein product is CASSFEVGSYNEQFF.

V gene TRBV7-3 combines with J gene TRBJ2-6; D unresolved. CDR1 is SGHTA and CDR2 is FQGTGA in the germline V gene. The CDR3 spans 15 residues. The ends were cut back, 7 bases at V and 2 bases at J, with 12 bases in the middle. The CDR3 sequence: CASTLPRAGANVLTF. The CDR3 coding sequence is TGTGCCAGCACCCTACCTAGGGCTGGGGCCAACGTCCTGACTTTC.

Comments on this clonotype: With a much larger clone just one base away, this may be a read error. The chain employs TRBV10-3 and TRBJ2-7; 7 positions match TRBD1. CDR1 ENHRY and CDR2 SYGVKD come from the germline V gene. The CDR3 length is 12 residues. CDR3 bases: TGTGCCGTCAGCGGACAGGCCTACGAGCAGTACTTC. It yields the protein CAVSGQAYEQYF.

Concerning this clonotype: A much larger clonotype is one base distant, so this may be a read error. The chain is built from TRBV5-6 and TRBJ1-1, with TRBD1 matching over 9 bases. From germline, CDR1 is SGHDT and CDR2 YYEEEE. The CDR3 is made up of 15 amino acids. V was pared by 1 base and J by 5 bases, with 6 bases of the junction left unmatched. The CDR3 region is CASSLLPGQGTEAFF. Written as DNA, the CDR3 is TGTGCCAGCAGCTTGCTCCCCGGACAGGGGACTGAAGCTTTCTTT.

This clonotype has a count of ten or more. V usage is TRBV12-3 or TRBV12-4 and J usage is TRBJ1-5; D gene ambiguous. Trimming removed 5 bases at V and 0 bases at J, with 8 bases between. CDR3 length: 14 amino acids. Here the CDR3 reads CASSPSNSNQPQHF. Written as DNA, the CDR3 is TGTGCCAGCAGTCCCTCTAATAGCAATCAGCCCCAGCATTTT.

A few counts support this clonotype. This rearrangement joins TRBV4-1 to TRBJ1-4; 7 positions match TRBD1. The ends lost 1 base at V and 2 bases at J; junction bases unmatched: 7. Germline V gives CDR1 MGHRA, CDR2 YSYEKL. The CDR3 runs to 17 residues. In nucleotides, the CDR3 is TGCGCCAGCAGCCAAGGCCCCAGGGGGTCGACTAATGAAAAACTGTTTTTT. Translation: CASSQGPRGSTNEKLFF.

V is TRBV29-1 and J is TRBJ2-3, with TRBD2 identical over 7 bases. Germline V lookup: CDR1 SQVTM, CDR2 ANQGSEA. V was clipped by 1 base and J by 3 bases; unmatched bases: 7. The CDR3 has 15 residues. The CDR3 DNA follows: TGCAGCGTTGAAGGGTCGGGGGAGGGAACAGATACGCAGTATTTT. Translating it yields CSVEGSGEGTDTQYF.

The chain has TRBV19 and TRBJ2-5; the D gene is possibly TRBD1 (6 bases). Between the trimmed V and J ends, which lost 10 bases and 5 bases, there was a span of 23 bases. The CDR3 sequence is 15 residues long. CDR1 and CDR2 (germline): LNHDA, SQIVND (reference sequence). CDR3 protein: CATTSSRGRVETQYF. The CDR3 region has the DNA TGTGCCACGACCTCGAGCAGGGGTCGCGTGGAGACCCAGTACTTC.